This T cell receptor beta chain was recovered during a study of PD-L1 blockade in urothelial cancer listed by TCRdb under 2017. Regarding the study in general: Therapy was started in the mid-2010s for all patients, and atezolizumab 1,200 mg was administered intravenously every 3 weeks. About 90% of the roughly 30 patients were males with bladder-origin urothelial cancer, and about 60% of the 29 reported a prior smoking history. An ECOG performance status of 0 or 1 was recorded for the patients, and 0 to 3 prior chemotherapy regimens had been received by the patients. Blood samples were analyzed at two time points: 3 weeks after treatment start (second dose) and 6 weeks after treatment start. Blood samples gave median yields of around 150,000 T cells and more than 80,000 unique TCRs, along with a median clonality of approximately 0.08. The study, an exploratory multi-omic analysis, examined somatic, immune and clinical correlates of response to PD-L1 blockade with atezolizumab in urothelial cancer. Pretreatment tumor samples, along with matched peripheral blood serially collected before and after atezolizumab treatment, were subjected to TCR sequencing. Progression-free survival longer than 6 months counted as durable clinical benefit, and TCR features were additionally tested against both progression-free and overall survival. In the same patients who had TCR sequencing, pretreatment tumors also underwent whole exome sequencing and RNA sequencing. Roughly ten patients achieved durable clinical benefit and some 21 did not. Pretreatment blood TCR-seq was available for nearly 30 patients, at least one posttreatment blood collection was obtained for about 24 patients, and tumor TCR-seq was available for about 24 patients. Findings and caveats that apply to the study as a whole: Among patients with durable benefit, tumor-associated TCR clones showed greater expansion in peripheral blood 3 weeks after treatment started (n ≈ 22, p = 0.022). Because the sample size was small (n ≈ 27) and many exploratory analyses were performed, the results are intended to be hypothesis-generating. A pretreatment peripheral blood TCR clonality below the median was linked to improved progression-free and overall survival.

Worth noting for this clone: There is no known antigen for this receptor. Base qualities are not recorded, but no much larger clone differs from it by a single base.

Synthetic TCR analog templates were spiked into each PCR so that absolute template abundance could be estimated from read counts. TCRbeta CDR3 regions were amplified from genomic DNA with bias-controlled V and J gene primers using the immunoSEQ assay. Sequencing of rearranged TCRbeta segments was performed at approximately 20X coverage. In the original analysis: Sequencing errors were corrected by clustering and CDR3s were annotated against IMGT to assign V, D and J genes. Only productive TCRbeta rearrangements were used in downstream analyses, excluding out-of-frame or stop-codon sequences. Clonality was computed as one minus Shannon entropy normalized by the log of the number of unique productive sequences. Fisher's exact test with Benjamini-Hochberg correction, at a threshold of adjusted p below 0.01, was used to find clones that differed between time points or between blood and tumor. TCRdb took over this immuneACCESS table, retaining in-frame rearrangements with V and J assigned. Such tables are incomplete; in checked studies, under half of the missing clones stem from an unresolved V gene, and the remainder is unexplained. V and J calls and clone size are copied from that table; D and trimming were computed from the DNA. This sample is represented by 70,000 to 100,000 clones; around 83% of them were singletons. The ten largest clones represent roughly 2% of the sample.

What the time point label conveys for this sample: pretreatment peripheral blood. The cohort included some 30 patients with locally advanced or metastatic urothelial carcinoma who were treated at Memorial Sloan Kettering on a trial protocol. Peripheral blood mononuclear cells were collected from each patient pretreatment and during treatment, giving between 1 and 8 total time points per patient. The Qiagen DNeasy Blood extraction kit was used to purify genomic DNA from total PBMCs and tumor samples. Collected pretreatment and during treatment, PBMCs were isolated and stored as previously described. The sample in question was PBMCs, obtained around atezolizumab (anti-PD-L1) treatment. This sequence originates from a man in his 60s with urothelial cancer.

CDR3 region: CASRRPNTEAFF. The nucleotide sequence reads TGTGCCAGTAGGCGGCCGAACACTGAAGCTTTCTTT. This chain joins TRBV19 to TRBJ1-1; no confident D gene assignment can be made. The CDR3, from cysteine to phenylalanine, totals 12 residues. Only CDR3 DNA is held: 36 bases, read in frame from base 1. CDR1 LNHDA and CDR2 SQIVND were looked up in the germline V gene (reference sequence). Trimming costs V 6 bases and J 1 base, and their ends lie 6 bases apart.